The text below deals with one TCR beta chain. Its cognate antigen is unknown. The data belong to a study of shared clonotypes between healthy human individuals. Study context: Aged between 18 and 49, the donors were two women and a few men. CD4 naive and memory got three plates each, CD8 naive two, CD8 memory one. Study conclusions and caveats: Tissues were not sampled, only blood, and their repertoires likely differ.

Using immunoSEQ multiplex PCR, the repertoire was profiled, and TCRdb retains in-frame clones only, with some absent. The sample yields 1.6 million or so clones, approximately 96% seen once. The CDR3 has 16 residues. The V gene's germline CDR1 is MNHEY and CDR2 SMNVEV (reference sequence). V shed 0 bases, J shed 8 bases, and the junction held 7 bases outside the gene matches. The TCR sequence derives from a man aged 30 to 39 in good health. The specimen was naive CD4+ T cells sorted from blood. The subset denotes: CD45RA+ positively selected. The chain recombines TRBV27 with TRBJ2-4, with TRBD2 matching over 10 bases. The CDR3 DNA follows: TGTGCCAGCAGTTTATCAGTCGGGCTAGCGGGGGACATTCAGTACTTC. Translation: CASSLSVGLAGDIQYF.